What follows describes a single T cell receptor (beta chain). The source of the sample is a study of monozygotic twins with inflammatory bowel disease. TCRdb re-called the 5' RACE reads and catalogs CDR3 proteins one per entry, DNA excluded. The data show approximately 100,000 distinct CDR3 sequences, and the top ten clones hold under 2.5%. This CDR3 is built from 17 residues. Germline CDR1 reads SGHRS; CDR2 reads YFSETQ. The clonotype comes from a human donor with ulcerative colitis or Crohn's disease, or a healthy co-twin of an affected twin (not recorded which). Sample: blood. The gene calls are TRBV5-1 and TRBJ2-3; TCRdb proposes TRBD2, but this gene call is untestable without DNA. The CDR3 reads CASSLSGGSLLTDTQYF. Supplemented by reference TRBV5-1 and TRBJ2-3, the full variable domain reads KAGVTQTPRYLIKTRGQQVTLSCSPISGHRSVSWYQQTPGQGLQFLFEYFSETQRNKGNFPGRFSGRQFSNSRSEMNVSTLELGDSALYLCASSLSGGSLLTDTQYFGPGTRLTVL.